This TCR beta chain is drawn from a study of blood T cell repertoires in COVID-19. The study assigned cohorts using participant-reported clinical history. Original methodology: Quantification of nucleated cells was approximated via reference gene primer amplification. Assay: immunoSEQ multiplex PCR; the TCRdb copy retains only in-frame clones and omits some. V and J calls and clone size follow that table, whereas D and trimming were derived from the DNA. The repertoire holds approximately 240,000 clones, with roughly 90% as singletons. This CDR3 has 17 amino acids. Germline loops: CDR1 MNHEY, CDR2 SMNVEV (reference sequence). V lost 4 bases to trimming and J lost 5 bases, with 18 bases between them.

The sequenced sample was PBMCs or T cells enriched from blood (not recorded which). This TCR came from a woman in her thirties with acute COVID-19. V is TRBV27 and J is TRBJ1-6; D remains ambiguous. The CDR3 region is CASSSLAEPSHNSPLHF. The CDR3, as DNA: TGTGCCAGCAGTTCCCTTGCTGAACCAAGCCATAATTCACCCCTCCACTTT.